These T cell receptor beta chains were read from a single sample in a study of T cells in Graves' hyperthyroidism and ophthalmopathy. Via MiXCR, TCRdb re-called the multiplex PCR reads, giving one row per CDR3 protein. The sample holds around 340,000 distinct CDR3 sequences, about 18% seen once. Sequenced input: blood. These receptors all come from a woman aged 30 to 39 with Graves' hyperthyroidism that later progressed to Graves' ophthalmopathy. CDR3s include the opening cysteine and the closing phenylalanine or tryptophan. The D gene is left open where the match is weak. Clone size appears in some rows only: once, few, many, or a class for an expanded clone.

J gene	D gene	V gene	clone size	CDR3 protein	CDR3 DNA
TRBJ2-5	TRBD2	TRBV12-3/TRBV12-4	many	CASSFAGGKETQYF	TGTGCCAGCAGTTTTGCGGGGGGCAAAGAGACCCAGTACTTC
TRBJ1-1	-	TRBV28	many	CASTSRLNTEAFF	TGTGCCAGCACCTCCAGGTTAAACACTGAAGCTTTCTTT
TRBJ2-1	-	TRBV5-1	many	CASSLDPGLENEQFF	TGCGCCAGCAGCTTAGACCCGGGCCTCGAGAATGAGCAGTTCTTC
TRBJ2-7	TRBD1	TRBV30	many	CAWSVLLDRVGEQYF	TGTGCCTGGAGTGTCCTTCTCGACAGGGTGGGGGAGCAGTACTTC
TRBJ1-5	TRBD1	TRBV5-1	many	CASSLGDRAQPQHF	TGCGCCAGCAGCTTGGGAGACAGGGCACAGCCCCAGCATTTT
TRBJ2-7	-	TRBV3-1	once	CASSQRENYEQYF	TGTGCCAGCAGCCAACGCGAGAACTACGAGCAGTACTTC
TRBJ1-2	-	TRBV5-6	-	CASSFRTGGPFYGYTF	TGTGCCAGCAGCTTCCGGACCGGAGGGCCTTTCTATGGCTACACCTTC
TRBJ1-1	-	TRBV5-5	-	CASSLSLGPTEAFF	TGTGCCAGCAGCTTGTCTCTGGGGCCCACTGAAGCTTTCTTT
TRBJ1-6	TRBD1	TRBV7-9	-	CASSLVGQGAWNSPLHF	TGTGCCAGCAGCTTAGTAGGGCAGGGGGCTTGGAATTCACCCCTCCACTTT
TRBJ2-1	-	TRBV6-1	many	CASSHTPRTEQFF	TGTGCCAGCAGTCATACTCCTAGGACTGAGCAGTTCTTC
TRBJ1-1	-	TRBV27	few	CASSLMWETEAFF	TGTGCCAGCAGTTTAATGTGGGAAACTGAAGCTTTCTTT
TRBJ1-2	TRBD1	TRBV12-3/TRBV12-4	many	CASSLGQSYGYTF	TGTGCCAGCAGTTTGGGACAGTCCTATGGCTACACCTTC
TRBJ1-2	-	TRBV12-3/TRBV12-4	many	CASSWRGNPAANYGYTF	TGTGCCAGCAGTTGGAGGGGAAACCCGGCGGCTAACTATGGCTACACCTTC
TRBJ1-2	TRBD1	TRBV29-1	many	CSVDMGQGIYGYTF	TGCAGCGTTGATATGGGACAGGGGATCTATGGCTACACCTTC
TRBJ2-1	TRBD2	TRBV7-8	many	CASSLTSGAGYNEQFF	TGTGCCAGCAGCTTGACTAGCGGGGCAGGCTACAATGAGCAGTTCTTC
TRBJ2-1	-	TRBV7-9	few	CASSPRGTSYNEQFF	TGTGCCAGCAGTCCTCGGGGAACCTCCTACAATGAGCAGTTCTTC
TRBJ2-1	-	TRBV24-1	-	CATSDPTARHQYNEQFF	TGTGCCACCAGTGACCCCACAGCGAGACATCAATACAATGAGCAGTTCTTC
TRBJ2-1	-	TRBV9	many	CASSASGTEQFF	TGTGCCAGCAGCGCCTCCGGGACAGAGCAGTTCTTC
TRBJ1-1	TRBD1	TRBV19	many	CASSTTGVLNTEAFF	TGTGCCAGTAGTACCACAGGGGTGTTGAACACTGAAGCTTTCTTT
TRBJ1-1	-	TRBV7-9	many	CASSLAGYEGTEAFF	TGTGCCAGCAGCTTAGCGGGGTACGAGGGGACTGAAGCTTTCTTT
TRBJ2-2	-	TRBV24-1	few	CATSGQVNTGELFF	TGTGCCACCAGTGGGCAGGTGAACACCGGGGAGCTGTTTTTT
TRBJ2-7	TRBD1	TRBV4-2	many	CASSQVQGDEQYF	TGTGCCAGCAGCCAAGTACAGGGGGACGAGCAGTACTTC
TRBJ1-6	-	TRBV28	-	CASNTWNTPLGSPLHF	TGTGCCAGCAACACCTGGAACACCCCTTTGGGTTCACCCCTCCACTTT
TRBJ1-1	TRBD1	TRBV18	many	CASSPDRGNTEAFF	TGTGCCAGCTCACCCGACAGGGGCAACACTGAAGCTTTCTTT
TRBJ2-1	-	TRBV5-1	many	CASSTGTESYNEQFF	TGCGCCAGCAGCACCGGGACGGAATCCTACAATGAGCAGTTCTTC
TRBJ1-6	-	TRBV7-8	many	CASSLVPGQGYSPLHF	TGTGCCAGCAGCTTAGTACCGGGACAAGGTTATTCACCCCTCCACTTT
TRBJ2-2	-	TRBV2	many	CASTVSGTRNTGELFF	TGTGCCAGCACAGTCTCCGGGACAAGGAACACCGGGGAGCTGTTTTTT
TRBJ1-1	-	TRBV7-2	many	CASSFPFTEAFF	TGTGCCAGCAGCTTCCCCTTCACTGAAGCTTTCTTT
TRBJ1-2	TRBD1	TRBV27	many	CASSLTRGTAARNGYTF	TGTGCCAGCAGTCTGACCCGAGGGACAGCTGCCCGGAATGGCTACACCTTC
TRBJ2-2	-	TRBV5-1	many	CASSLGGTGRTGELFF	TGCGCCAGCAGCTTGGGAGGGACCGGGCGCACCGGGGAGCTGTTTTTT
TRBJ2-7	TRBD1	TRBV30	many	CAWIRGFEQYF	TGTGCCTGGATCAGGGGGTTCGAGCAGTACTTC
TRBJ1-4	TRBD1	TRBV5-6	-	CASSWDRDRGDEKLFF	TGTGCCAGCAGCTGGGATCGGGACAGGGGAGATGAAAAACTGTTTTTT
TRBJ2-5	-	TRBV30	many	CAWSREQREETQYF	TGTGCCTGGAGTAGGGAACAGCGAGAAGAGACCCAGTACTTC
TRBJ1-2	-	TRBV20-1	-	CSASRGSGGYTF	TGCAGTGCTAGTCGGGGTTCGGGGGGCTACACCTTC